This T cell receptor beta chain is drawn from a study of T cells in Graves' hyperthyroidism and ophthalmopathy. This CDR3 spans 15 amino acids. Germline trimming cut 5 bases from V and 1 base from J; bases unmatched to any gene: 7. CDR1 and CDR2 from the germline V gene are MNHEY and SVGEGT. Amplification of TCR beta CDR3 regions used RNA as the template. A set of HTBI primers served as the primers for a first-round RT-PCR of the TCR CDR3. TCRdb fed the multiplex PCR reads into MiXCR, producing one record per CDR3 protein. The table includes approximately 560,000 distinct CDR3 sequences, 15% to 19% detected once.

This receptor was taken from a woman aged 25 to 45 with Graves' hyperthyroidism. The J gene is TRBJ1-1, the V gene TRBV6-2 or TRBV6-3, with 7 nucleotides matching TRBD1. The sample was blood. The CDR3 nucleotides are TGTGCCAGCAGTCGACCGGGACAGAGGAACACTGAAGCTTTCTTT. Its translation: CASSRPGQRNTEAFF.